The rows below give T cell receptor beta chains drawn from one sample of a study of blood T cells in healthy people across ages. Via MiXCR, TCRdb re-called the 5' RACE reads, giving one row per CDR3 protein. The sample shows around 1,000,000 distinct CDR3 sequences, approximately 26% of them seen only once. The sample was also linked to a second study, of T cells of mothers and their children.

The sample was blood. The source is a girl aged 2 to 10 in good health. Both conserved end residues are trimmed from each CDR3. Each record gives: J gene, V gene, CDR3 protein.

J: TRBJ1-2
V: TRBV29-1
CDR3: SVGGQGNYGYT

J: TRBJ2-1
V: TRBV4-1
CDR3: ASNGLVSKNEQF

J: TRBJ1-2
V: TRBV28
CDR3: ATLYYGYT

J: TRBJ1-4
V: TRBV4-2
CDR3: ASSLHSEKLF

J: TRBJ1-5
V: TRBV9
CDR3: ASSAGYSNQPQH

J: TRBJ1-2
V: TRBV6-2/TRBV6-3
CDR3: ASSYSRHYGYT

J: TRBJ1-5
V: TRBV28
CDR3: ASSLPRQMSNQPQH

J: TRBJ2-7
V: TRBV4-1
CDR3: ASSQEPGLEQY

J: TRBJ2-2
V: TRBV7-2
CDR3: ASSQGQGANGELF

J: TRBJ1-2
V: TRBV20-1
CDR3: SAPTGSHSYGDT

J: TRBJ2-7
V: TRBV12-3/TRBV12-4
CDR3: ASSFRTRAYEQY

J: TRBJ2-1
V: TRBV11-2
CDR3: ASRPYITSGGHRDNEQF

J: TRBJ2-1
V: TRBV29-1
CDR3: SVEVLAEEQF

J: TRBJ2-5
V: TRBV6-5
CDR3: ASRLAGGPQETQY

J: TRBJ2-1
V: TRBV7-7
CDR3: ASSLGGGAANEQF

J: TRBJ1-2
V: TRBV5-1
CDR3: ASSPMDRGDGYT

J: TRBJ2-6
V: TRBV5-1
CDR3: ASSPTRETGANVLT

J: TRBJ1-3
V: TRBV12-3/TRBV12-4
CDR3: ASLFPGAGNTIY

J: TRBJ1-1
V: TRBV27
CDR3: ASSFGGVYTEAF

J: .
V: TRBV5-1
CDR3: ARTRGLNEQF

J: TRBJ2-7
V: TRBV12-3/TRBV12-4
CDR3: ASSPFGRDCYEQY

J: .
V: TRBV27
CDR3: ASSLSGLGGNEQY

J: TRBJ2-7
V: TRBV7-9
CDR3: ASSSIDPTRFSYEQY

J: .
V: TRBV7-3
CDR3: ASSHGLAGGGEQF

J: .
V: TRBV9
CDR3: ASSVTGTFFNEQF

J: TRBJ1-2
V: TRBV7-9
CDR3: ASSSDDRYT

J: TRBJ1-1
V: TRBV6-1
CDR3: ASSERSGNTEAF

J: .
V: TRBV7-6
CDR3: ASSLEGREGGEQF

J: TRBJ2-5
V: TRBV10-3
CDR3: AISGAGPILT

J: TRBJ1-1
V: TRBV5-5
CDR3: ASSAEGGPEAF

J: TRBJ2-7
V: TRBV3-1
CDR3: ASSQEGASGSYEQY

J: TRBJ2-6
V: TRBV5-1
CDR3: ASSFDSSSGANVLT

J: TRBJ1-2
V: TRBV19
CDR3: ATETGTGVGYGYT

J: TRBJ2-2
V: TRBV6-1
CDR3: VSSGIGQVGTGELF

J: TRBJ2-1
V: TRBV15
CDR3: ATSRDLAGGQSYNEQF

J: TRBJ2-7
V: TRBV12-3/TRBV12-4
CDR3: ASSLSGGRVYEQY

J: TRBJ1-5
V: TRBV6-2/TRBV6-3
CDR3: ASSSWDRVLGSDQPQH

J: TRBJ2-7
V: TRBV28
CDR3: ASSWTLSAGYEQY

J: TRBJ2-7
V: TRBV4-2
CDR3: ASSPLRDARSSYEQY

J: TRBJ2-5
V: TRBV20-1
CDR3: SASHSFQETQY

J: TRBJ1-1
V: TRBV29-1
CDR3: SVEGDEYTEAF

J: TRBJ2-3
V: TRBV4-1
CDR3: ASSRGGRPGNTDTQY

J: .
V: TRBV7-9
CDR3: ASSRPTGFDYEQY

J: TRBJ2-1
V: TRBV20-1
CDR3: SATGGEVGDEQF

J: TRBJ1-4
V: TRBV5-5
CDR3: ASSLYFARTESNEKLF

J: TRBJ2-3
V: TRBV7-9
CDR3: ASSSPVTGTDTQY

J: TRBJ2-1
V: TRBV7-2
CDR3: ASSLGASGRARNEQF

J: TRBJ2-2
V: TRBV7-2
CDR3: ASSQLGQRTGELF

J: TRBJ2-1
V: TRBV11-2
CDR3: ASSLDLLAAGEQF

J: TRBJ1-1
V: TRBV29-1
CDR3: SAEQGNEAF

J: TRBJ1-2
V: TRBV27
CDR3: ASSLRLSGYGYT

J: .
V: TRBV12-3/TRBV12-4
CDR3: ASSLQGRGFDEQY

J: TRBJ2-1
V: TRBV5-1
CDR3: ASSSGGGSYNEQF

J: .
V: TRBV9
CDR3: ASSATDEQY

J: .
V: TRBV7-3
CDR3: ASTLAGEYNEQF

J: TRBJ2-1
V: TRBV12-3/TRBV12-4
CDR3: ASRISSGNEQF

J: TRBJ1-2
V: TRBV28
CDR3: ASSSVRTEGNYGYT